These 14 T cell receptor beta chains were all obtained from the same sample, sequenced in a study of blood T cells in healthy people across ages. A J-beta primer mix and a sample-barcoded 5' primer were used in a second PCR of roughly 7 to 12 cycles. MiXCR, applied by TCRdb to the 5' RACE reads, yields one record per CDR3 protein. The data hold 600,000 to 650,000 distinct CDR3 sequences, with 58% observed a single time. The material sequenced was blood. The origin of the receptors is a man aged 55-75 years in good health.

The rearrangement joins TRBV6-5 to TRBJ2-7; 8 bases are shared with TRBD1. The CDR3 has 15 residues. The germline V gene encodes CDR1 MNHEY and CDR2 SVGAGI. Trimming took 2 bases from V and 0 from J; bases not matched to a gene: 3. CDR3 amino acids: CASSYDQGASYEQYF. The CDR3 bases are TGTGCCAGCAGTTACGACCAGGGGGCCTCCTACGAGCAGTACTTC.

The rearrangement joins TRBV20-1 to TRBJ1-4, with 7 bases identical to TRBD1. The CDR3 consists of 14 residues. V gave up 6 bases and J gave up 0 bases; unmatched junction bases: 4. The germline CDR1 and CDR2 sequences are DFQATT and SNEGSKA (reference sequence). CDR3 DNA: TGCAGTGCCGGGGGGACAGCAACTAATGAAAAACTGTTTTTT. This gives the protein CSAGGTATNEKLFF.

The rearrangement links TRBV7-2 to TRBJ1-2, with TRBD1 identical over 9 bases. Germline lookup yields CDR1 SGHTA and CDR2 FQGNSA. This CDR3 spans 14 amino acids. V was pared by 5 bases and J by 9 bases, with 10 bases of the junction left unmatched. As DNA, the CDR3 is TGTGCCAGCAGCCAGACGGGACAGGGCTGGCGCTACACCTTC. Translated: CASSQTGQGWRYTF.

This clonotype was found a few times. J is TRBJ2-3 and V is TRBV7-2; no clear D gene. V lost 4 bases to trimming and J lost 6 bases, with 8 bases between them. This CDR3 has 12 amino acids. Looked up from germline, CDR1 is SGHTA and CDR2 is FQGNSA. The CDR3 sequence is CASSSWLDTQYF. CDR3 nucleotides: TGTGCCAGCAGCTCGTGGTTGGATACGCAGTATTTT. The full variable domain, its missing parts supplied by reference TRBV7-2 and TRBJ2-3, is GAGVSQSPSNKVTEKGKDVELRCDPISGHTALYWYRQSLGQGLEFLIYFQGNSAPDKSGLPSDRFSAERTGGSVSTLTIQRTQQEDSAVYLCASSSWLDTQYFGPGTRLTVL.

This clonotype has more than one count but fewer than ten. This chain joins TRBV12-3 or TRBV12-4 and TRBJ2-5, with D possibly being TRBD1 or TRBD2 (5 bases each). The V end was cut by 6 bases, the J end by 5 bases, with 13 bases between. The CDR3 covers 13 residues. CDR3 coding DNA: TGTGCCAGCAGAGCCCTAGGGGACGAGACCCAGTACTTC. This codes for CASRALGDETQYF.

The chain recombines TRBV10-1 with TRBJ2-3; 10 bases line up with TRBD2. Trimming took 2 bases from V and 3 from J; bases not matched to a gene: 5. CDR1 is WNHNN and CDR2 is SYGVQD in the germline V gene (reference sequence). This CDR3 is 16 amino acids long. The CDR3 is CASSEASGGGTDTQYF. CDR3 DNA: TGCGCCAGCAGTGAGGCAAGCGGGGGGGGAACAGATACGCAGTATTTT.

The chain is built from TRBV28 and TRBJ2-7; tentatively, D is TRBD1 (6 bases). The CDR3 is 13 residues long. V was trimmed by 5 bases and J by 2 bases, leaving 10 bases between them. Germline V gives CDR1 MDHEN, CDR2 SYDVKM. The CDR3 here is CASSGQRAYEQYF. The CDR3 nucleotides read TGTGCCAGCAGTGGACAGAGAGCCTACGAGCAGTACTTC.

There are many counts of this clonotype. Given a much more abundant clone one base away, this may be a read error. This chain uses TRBV5-1 with TRBJ2-1; D is unresolved. V lost 4 bases and J 5 bases, leaving 13 bases between the germline ends. This CDR3 is built from 14 residues. The V gene's germline CDR1 is SGHRS and CDR2 YFSETQ. CDR3 residues: CASSVATRNNEQFF. The CDR3 DNA reads TGCGCCAGCAGCGTGGCGACACGCAACAATGAGCAGTTCTTC.

This clonotype has more than one count but fewer than ten. This chain links TRBV12-3 or TRBV12-4 with TRBJ2-6, with D possibly TRBD1 on 5 matching bases. CDR3 length equals 16 residues. V shed 3 bases and J shed 1 base, with 10 bases lying between them. In DNA, the CDR3 is TGTGCCAGCAGTTTCAGGGTGGCGTCTGGGGCCAACGTCCTGACTTTC. Translation: CASSFRVASGANVLTF.

The chain uses TRBV6-2 or TRBV6-3 and TRBJ1-1; no reliable D call. V dropped 2 bases and J dropped 4 bases, with 14 bases sitting between them. The CDR3 has 15 residues. CDR1 MNHEY and CDR2 SVGEGT come from the germline V gene. For the CDR3, the DNA is TGTGCCAGCAGTTACATCATTGCAGAGAGCACTGAAGCTTTCTTT. As protein: CASSYIIAESTEAFF.

The chain is built from TRBV5-5 and TRBJ1-2; D call uncertain. Germline assignment: CDR1 SGHKS and CDR2 YYEKEE (reference sequence). V was clipped by 1 base and J by 1 base, with 17 bases between them. CDR3 size: 17 residues. The CDR3 loop reads CASSLSIGVFNNYGYTF. As DNA, the CDR3 is TGTGCCAGCAGCTTGTCTATTGGGGTGTTCAATAACTATGGCTACACCTTC.

J is TRBJ1-1 and V is TRBV6-4; D uncertain. The CDR3 is 13 amino acids. The germline V gene has CDR1 MRHNA and CDR2 SNTAGT. Trimming pared 5 bases from V and 0 bases from J, leaving 7 bases between. This CDR3 reads CASSREMNTEAFF. For the CDR3, the DNA is TGTGCCAGCAGTAGAGAAATGAACACTGAAGCTTTCTTT.

The chain is built from TRBV5-1 and TRBJ1-4; possible D gene TRBD1, 6 bases. Germline-derived CDR1 and CDR2 are SGHRS and YFSETQ. Trimming left V 5 bases short and J 1 base short, with 18 bases between. This CDR3 comprises 17 residues. The chain's CDR3 is CASRPSGATQTNEKLFF. The CDR3 DNA reads as TGCGCCAGCAGGCCATCGGGGGCGACCCAAACTAATGAAAAACTGTTTTTT.

The chain joins TRBV2 to TRBJ2-7; TRBD1 agrees at 7 bases. The J call may be in error: the DNA end matches TRBJ2-5 better. The CDR3 has 12 residues. Germline V gives CDR1 SNHLY, CDR2 FYNNEI. The CDR3 reads CASQGVSETQYF. The CDR3, as DNA: TGTGCCAGCCAGGGGGTGTCGGAGACCCAGTACTTC.